The sample holds many counts of the clone carrying this T cell receptor (beta chain). Its specificity is unknown. This record belongs to a study of molecular identifiers for immune sequencing clone quantification. Study context: Replicate experiments divided RNA from about 19,000 or 110,000 naive CD8 cells into five parts and sequenced four.

The germline CDR1 and CDR2 sequences are SEHNR and FQNEAQ (reference sequence). Losses at the gene ends were 1 base for V and 4 bases for J; bases not matched to a gene: 7. This CDR3 has 17 amino acids. Listed TCR primers and previously described methods were used for bulk TCR libraries. TCRdb ran MiXCR on the PCR reads and lists one entry per CDR3 protein. The table shows 75,000 to 100,000 distinct CDR3 sequences, with roughly 19% occurring only once. Sorting recovered naive CD8 T cells on a CD8+CD4-CCR7+CD45RA+ profile. Study-wide findings and caveats: Jurkat TCR RNA spiked in from one cell (amid some 1.1 million naive cells) was reportedly detectable.

This rearrangement joins TRBV7-9 to TRBJ2-2; TRBD1 aligns across 9 bases. Sequenced sample: naive CD8+ T cells from blood, with Jurkat cell RNA spiked in. Described subset: FACS-sorted CD8+CD4-CCR7+CD45RA+ naive T cells. This clonotype was sampled from a human donor in good health. Some libraries in this study had Jurkat cell RNA spiked in. Written as DNA, the CDR3 is TGTGCCAGCAGCTTAGGGGACGGACAGGGGATCACCGGGGAGCTGTTTTTT. Its protein is CASSLGDGQGITGELFF. The whole variable domain, filled in from reference TRBV7-9 and TRBJ2-2, reads DTGVSQNPRHKITKRGQNVTFRCDPISEHNRLYWYRQTLGQGPEFLTYFQNEAQLEKSRLLSDRFSAERPKGSFSTLEIQRTEQGDSAMYLCASSLGDGQGITGELFFGEGSRLTVL.